This T cell receptor (beta chain) derives from a study of T cells in localized non-small cell lung cancer. This clone was detected only a few times. Its antigen is undetermined. TCRdb's table, derived via immunoSEQ multiplex PCR, lists solely in-frame clones and lacks some. The repertoire holds about 92,000 clones, with roughly 93% as singletons. CDR1 MNHNS and CDR2 SASEGT come from the germline V gene. The V gene end was trimmed by 8 bases and the J gene end by 3 bases; junction bases not matched to a gene: 10. This CDR3 has 14 amino acids. Study outcomes and limitations: A single tumor region was sequenced, leaving heterogeneity possible. A median approximately 53 of the top 100 tumor clones appeared in adjacent lung. Uninvolved neighboring lung showed the greatest T cell clonality, exceeding tumor.

This sample comprised PBMCs, obtained before any cancer treatment. The origin of this receptor is a woman aged 35-75 years with stage II squamous cell lung carcinoma. The chain carries TRBV6-1 and TRBJ2-7, with 7 bases lining up with TRBD2. The CDR3 DNA reads TGTGCCAGCGGGAGGGACCCTACGAACTACGAGCAGTACTTC. Its protein is CASGRDPTNYEQYF.